The sequence of this T cell receptor beta chain was determined in a study of blood T cells in healthy people across ages. This clonotype was detected only a few times. Primed by a sample-barcoded 5' primer and a J-beta primer mix, a second PCR proceeded for roughly 7 to 11 cycles. Each cDNA molecule received a tag from a template-switch adaptor that had 12 random nucleotides. TCRdb re-analysed the 5' RACE reads in MiXCR, keeping a single row per CDR3 protein. In the table there are more than 650,000 distinct CDR3 sequences, 22% of which are singletons. The CDR3 extends over 13 amino acids. V was trimmed by 4 bases and J by 5 bases, leaving 12 bases between them. From germline, CDR1 is SGHRS and CDR2 YFSETQ.

The TCR originated in a man aged 65 to 85 in good health. The chain combines TRBV5-1 with TRBJ2-5; D is perhaps TRBD2 (5 bases). Sequencing was performed on blood. CDR3 sequence reads: CASSRSRRETQYF. The DNA of the CDR3 is TGCGCCAGCAGCAGGTCGAGGAGGGAGACCCAGTACTTC.